This paragraph covers one T cell receptor beta chain sequence. In TCRdb, the RT-PCR reads were re-called with MiXCR into one record per CDR3 protein. The sample lists 920,000 or so distinct CDR3 sequences; approximately 18% were seen once. CDR1 is SGHVS and CDR2 is FNYEAQ in the germline V gene. The J segment lost 9 bases and the V segment lost 3 bases, leaving 5 bases of the junction unmatched. CDR3 length: 13 amino acids. The data are from a study of patients and donors after allogeneic stem cell transplantation. The gene calls are TRBV7-6 and TRBJ2-1; TRBD2 matches 7 bases. The sequencing input was blood, either unsorted or a sorted T cell fraction (not recorded which). The sequence came from a human donor who was either an allogeneic HSCT recipient or a stem cell or donor lymphocyte infusion donor (not recorded which). It is not recorded whose cells these are; they may come from a transplant donor. The CDR3 here is CASSLQTSIEQFF. The CDR3 coding sequence is TGTGCCAGCAGCTTGCAGACTAGCATTGAGCAGTTCTTC. Supplemented by reference TRBV7-6 and TRBJ2-1, the full variable domain reads GAGVSQSPRYKVTKRGQDVALRCDPISGHVSLYWYRQALGQGPEFLTYFNYEAQQDKSGLPNDRFSAERPEGSISTLTIQRTEQRDSAMYRCASSLQTSIEQFFGPGTRLTVL.